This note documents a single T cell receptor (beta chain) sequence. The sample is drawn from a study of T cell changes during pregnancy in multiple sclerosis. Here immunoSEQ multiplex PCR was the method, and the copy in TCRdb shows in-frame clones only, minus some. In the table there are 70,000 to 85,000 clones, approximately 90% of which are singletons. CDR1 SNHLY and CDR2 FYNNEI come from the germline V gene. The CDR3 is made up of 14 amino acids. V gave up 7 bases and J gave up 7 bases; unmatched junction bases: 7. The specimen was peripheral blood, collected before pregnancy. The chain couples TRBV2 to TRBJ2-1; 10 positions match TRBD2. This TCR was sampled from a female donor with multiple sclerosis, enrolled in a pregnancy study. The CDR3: CASMEREGLNEQFF. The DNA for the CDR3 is TGTGCCAGCATGGAGCGGGAGGGCCTAAATGAGCAGTTCTTC.